Below are 21 T cell receptor beta chains sequenced from a single sample in a study of CD8 T cells in Susac syndrome. The RNA, about 0.45 to 1 ug, was put through reverse transcription using random hexamers. TCRdb called the immunoSEQ multiplex PCR reads again in MiXCR, with one record for every CDR3 protein. This table has some 180,000 distinct CDR3 sequences, roughly 92% appearing once. The source material was CD4+ T cells from PBMCs. These receptors were taken from a human donor in good health.

This clonotype has just a few counts. The V call is TRBV12-3 or TRBV12-4, the J call TRBJ2-7; D possibly uses TRBD1 or TRBD2 (5 bases each). The V gene lost 10 bases and the J gene lost 6 bases, with 16 bases spanning the gap. This CDR3 comprises 12 residues. The CDR3 DNA is TGTGCCACACGGTTCGGGGCGGGCGAGCAGTACTTC. Translation: CATRFGAGEQYF.

In DNA form, the CDR3 reads TGCAGTGCGGACGGGACAGGGGTGCCCTACGAGCAGTACTTC. The encoded protein is CSADGTGVPYEQYF. V is TRBV20-1 and J is TRBJ2-7, with 10 bases aligning to TRBD1. The CDR3 is made up of 14 amino acids. V lost 6 bases and J lost 2; bases outside the gene matches: 7. CDR1 and CDR2 (germline): DFQATT, SNEGSKA (reference sequence).

This clonotype was seen a single time. The V call is TRBV28, the J call TRBJ1-1; 9 bases fit TRBD1. Germline V gene sequence: CDR1 MDHEN, CDR2 SYDVKM. V lost 3 bases, J lost 1 base, and 3 bases stayed unmatched. The CDR3 is made up of 15 amino acids. CDR3 coding DNA: TGTGCCAGCAGTTTCCCGACAGGGGGGAACACTGAAGCTTTCTTT. Its translation is CASSFPTGGNTEAFF.

The genes are TRBV5-6 and TRBJ2-5, with D possibly being TRBD2 (5 bases). Germline loops: CDR1 SGHDT, CDR2 YYEEEE. The CDR3 runs to 16 residues. The ends were cut back, 3 bases at V and 5 bases at J, with 20 bases in the middle. CDR3 sequence reads: CASSSRARPLGETQYF. CDR3 DNA sequence: TGTGCCAGCAGCTCGAGGGCCAGACCCCTCGGTGAGACCCAGTACTTC.

This chain joins TRBV28 and TRBJ1-1; D remains unclear. This CDR3 contains 13 residues. The germline CDR1 and CDR2 sequences are MDHEN and SYDVKM. The V and J ends lost 11 bases and 1 base respectively, with 14 bases between them. The CDR3 nucleotides read TGTGCCTCTATTTCTTTACGGAACACTGAAGCTTTCTTT. Its translation: CASISLRNTEAFF.

The V and J genes are TRBV28 and TRBJ1-2; D not certain. The CDR3 extends over 14 amino acids. V gave up 2 bases and J gave up 8 bases, with 15 bases separating them. Germline V CDR1 and CDR2: MDHEN, SYDVKM. The CDR3 coding sequence is TGTGCCAGCAGTTTAAGTTTTGGGCAGGTCGGCTACACCTTC. Its protein is CASSLSFGQVGYTF.

This chain joins TRBV5-4 and TRBJ1-3; D ambiguous. Per germline, CDR1 SGHNT and CDR2 YYREEE (reference sequence). This CDR3 region has 13 residues. V was clipped by 10 bases and J by 0 bases, with 11 bases between them. CDR3 DNA: TGTGCCCTATCTCGAACCTCTGGAAACACCATATATTTT. Amino acid sequence: CALSRTSGNTIYF.

This chain links TRBV10-3 with TRBJ1-1; no reliable D call. The CDR3 consists of 12 residues. The V gene lost 10 bases and the J gene lost 1 base, with 10 bases spanning the gap. The germline gives CDR1 ENHRY, CDR2 SYGVKD. The CDR3 DNA is TGTGCCACCCGAACACAGAACACTGAAGCTTTCTTT. This sequence encodes CATRTQNTEAFF.

The chain employs TRBV10-3 and TRBJ2-6; no definite D call. Germline CDR1 is ENHRY and CDR2 is SYGVKD. The CDR3 sequence is 15 residues long. Trimming removed 10 bases from V and 0 bases from J, with 13 bases in between. The CDR3: CATHWGSSGANVLTF. The CDR3 DNA reads TGTGCCACCCACTGGGGTAGCTCTGGGGCCAACGTCCTGACTTTC.

The V gene is TRBV7-2, the J gene TRBJ1-6, with 7 positions matching TRBD1. V was clipped by 6 bases and J by 5 bases; unmatched bases: 7. CDR1 and CDR2 from the germline V gene are SGHTA and FQGNSA. The CDR3 is 15 residues long. DNA of the CDR3: TGTGCCAGCAGTCCCGGGACAGTGAATAATTCACCCCTCCACTTT. This sequence encodes CASSPGTVNNSPLHF. Supplemented by reference TRBV7-2 and TRBJ1-6, the full variable domain reads GAGVSQSPSNKVTEKGKDVELRCDPISGHTALYWYRQSLGQGLEFLIYFQGNSAPDKSGLPSDRFSAERTGGSVSTLTIQRTQQEDSAVYLCASSPGTVNNSPLHFGNGTRLTVT.

This rearrangement joins TRBV2 to TRBJ2-5; unclear D gene. V was cut by 4 bases and J by 5 bases, with 8 bases left in between. This CDR3 is built from 12 residues. CDR1 and CDR2 (germline): SNHLY, FYNNEI. The CDR3 DNA sequence: TGTGCCAGCAGTGTCTTTCGGGAGACCCAGTACTTC. Residues: CASSVFRETQYF.

The chain combines TRBV7-2 with TRBJ1-1, with D hard to call. V shed 3 bases and J shed 5 bases, with 19 bases lying between them. The germline CDR1 and CDR2 sequences are SGHTA and FQGNSA. The CDR3 loop spans 16 amino acids. The CDR3 loop is CASSFRSFSSSTEAFF. The CDR3 DNA follows: TGTGCCAGCAGCTTCCGGAGCTTTTCCTCGAGTACTGAAGCTTTCTTT.

The chain links TRBV5-1 to TRBJ2-5; 9 bases agree with TRBD1. CDR1 and CDR2 from the germline V gene are SGHRS and YFSETQ. Trimming took 7 bases from V and 4 from J; bases not matched to a gene: 5. The CDR3 extends over 13 amino acids. CDR3 region: CASGTGNSETQYF. The CDR3 DNA follows: TGCGCCAGCGGGACAGGGAATTCAGAGACCCAGTACTTC.

The rearrangement uses TRBV20-1 and TRBJ1-6; no reliable D call. The CDR3 is made up of 14 amino acids. V was shortened by 1 base and J by 7 bases, with 11 bases between the two germline ends. Germline-derived CDR1 and CDR2 are DFQATT and SNEGSKA (reference sequence). The CDR3, as DNA: TGCAGTGCTAGAGTTGACGAGAGAAATTCACCCCTCCACTTT. Its translation: CSARVDERNSPLHF.

The rearrangement links TRBV4-1 to TRBJ1-3, with a tentative D call TRBD1 (5 bases). CDR3 length: 18 amino acids. Germline V CDR1 and CDR2: MGHRA, YSYEKL. V gave up 0 bases and J gave up 0 bases, with 15 bases separating them. In nucleotides, the CDR3 is TGCGCCAGCAGCCAAGAGTTACAGGATCCTCACTCTGGAAACACCATATATTTT. Translation gives CASSQELQDPHSGNTIYF.

The chain carries TRBV29-1 and TRBJ2-3; D uncertain. Trimming stripped 7 bases from V and 0 bases from J, with 11 bases between. The CDR3 runs to 13 residues. The germline CDR1 and CDR2 sequences are SQVTM and ANQGSEA. The DNA of the CDR3 is TGCAGCGCCGCGCAATCAAGCACAGATACGCAGTATTTT. This sequence encodes CSAAQSSTDTQYF.

This clonotype was detected only once. This chain connects TRBV5-6 to TRBJ1-1; TRBD1 matches 12 bases. V was pared by 2 bases and J by 4 bases, with 12 bases of the junction left unmatched. The CDR3 runs to 18 residues. CDR1 SGHDT and CDR2 YYEEEE come from the germline V gene. The CDR3 DNA reads TGTGCCAGCAGCTTAAGTCCGGGACAGGGGGCCGCTGGCACTGAAGCTTTCTTT. This gives the protein CASSLSPGQGAAGTEAFF.

This sequence joins TRBV5-6 and TRBJ2-7; 9 positions agree with TRBD1. CDR3 length equals 16 residues. Losses at the gene ends were 4 bases for V and 1 base for J; bases not matched to a gene: 9. The germline V gene has CDR1 SGHDT and CDR2 YYEEEE. CDR3 amino acids: CASSGTGRIESYEQYF. CDR3 in DNA: TGTGCCAGCAGCGGGACAGGGAGAATTGAGTCCTACGAGCAGTACTTC.

This sequence joins TRBV20-1 and TRBJ1-1; 9 bases map to TRBD1. The CDR3 extends over 15 amino acids. Germline assignment: CDR1 DFQATT and CDR2 SNEGSKA (reference sequence). With V trimmed by 7 bases and J by 3 bases, 12 bases remained unmatched. CDR3: CSVQGAQGLDTEAFF. The DNA of the CDR3 is TGCAGTGTACAGGGGGCGCAGGGGCTGGACACTGAAGCTTTCTTT.

The chain is built from TRBV7-8 and TRBJ1-1; D gene ambiguous. The length of the CDR3 is 12 residues. The ends were cut back, 4 bases at V and 11 bases at J, with 14 bases in the middle. The germline V gene has CDR1 SGHVS and CDR2 FQNEAQ. CDR3 sequence reads: CASSSTGNMAFF. Here the CDR3 DNA reads TGTGCCAGCAGCTCTACCGGGAACATGGCTTTCTTT.

This clonotype was seen a single time. The chain recombines TRBV6-1 with TRBJ1-4; 7 bases map to TRBD1. Trimming cost V 4 bases and J 5 bases; bases outside gene matches: 7. CDR1 is MNHNS, CDR2 SASEGT, per germline. The CDR3 covers 15 residues. The CDR3 DNA reads TGTGCCAGCAGTGTTCTGGACAGGATGAATGAAAAACTGTTTTTT. This sequence encodes CASSVLDRMNEKLFF.